The present T cell receptor beta chain was sequenced within a study of shared clonotypes between healthy human individuals. Findings and limits, study-wide: Non-shared clonotypes showed lower generation probabilities than clonotypes common to all four donors. Naive subsets tended to show greater estimated richness than memory subsets.

To note about this clone: Its antigen is as yet unknown.

Germline V gene data show CDR1 as MNHEY and CDR2 as SMNVEV (reference sequence). This CDR3 comprises 12 residues. The germline V and J ends were trimmed by 5 bases and 11 bases, with 16 bases remaining between them. The table came from immunoSEQ multiplex PCR; TCRdb's copy has only in-frame clones and leaves some out. This table holds fewer than 850,000 clones, 90% found once. The clonotype originates from a man between 18 and 35 years old in good health. Some clones in this sample may be carry-over from other donors' samples. Source material: memory CD8+ T cells from PBMCs. Noted subset: CD45RO+ cells pooled with CCR7-negative TemRA cells. The gene calls are TRBV27 and TRBJ2-7, with D possibly TRBD2 on 6 matching bases. CDR3 sequence reads: CASSLRGTAEYF. CDR3 coding DNA: TGTGCCAGCAGTCTCCGGGGGACGGCCGAGTACTTC.